The 14 T cell receptor beta chains given below trace back to one sample, sequenced in a study of blood T cell repertoires in COVID-19. This table comes from immunoSEQ multiplex PCR, and its TCRdb copy is limited to in-frame clones, with some not included. The table records some 250,000 clones, around 82% of them present only once. Sequenced: peripheral blood. These receptors originate from a man aged 35 to 55 with active or convalescent COVID-19.

This sequence joins TRBV6-2 or TRBV6-3 and TRBJ1-4, with a weak D call TRBD1 (6 bases). The CDR3 has 15 residues. CDR1 is MNHEY and CDR2 is SVGEGT in the germline V gene. V lost 5 bases and J 4 bases, leaving 14 bases between the germline ends. The CDR3 loop is CASSTRQELNEKLFF. Written as DNA, the CDR3 is TGTGCCAGCAGTACACGACAGGAACTTAATGAAAAACTGTTTTTT.

This chain uses TRBV2 with TRBJ1-5; unclear D gene. The length of the CDR3 is 14 residues. The V gene's germline CDR1 is SNHLY and CDR2 FYNNEI. Trimming stripped 6 bases from V and 2 bases from J, with 11 bases between. CDR3 sequence (DNA): TGTGCCAGCAGGGTGGGAGTAGGCAATCAGCCCCAGCATTTT. Residues: CASRVGVGNQPQHF.

This chain links TRBV5-1 with TRBJ2-2; a possible D gene is TRBD2 (5 bases). This CDR3 contains 16 residues. Germline CDR1 and CDR2: SGHRS and YFSETQ. V was pared by 2 bases and J by 2 bases, with 13 bases between. The CDR3 DNA sequence: TGCGCCAGCAGCTTACTCCGGGAAACAAACACCGGGGAGCTGTTTTTT. Residues: CASSLLRETNTGELFF.

V usage is TRBV19 and J usage is TRBJ2-2; TRBD2 matches 7 bases. The junction had 5 bases not matched to a gene; V was cut back by 6 bases and J by 1 base. This CDR3 contains 15 residues. Germline V gene data show CDR1 as LNHDA and CDR2 as SQIVND (reference sequence). CDR3 protein: CASRSGAMNTGELFF. DNA for the CDR3: TGTGCCAGTAGGAGCGGGGCGATGAACACCGGGGAGCTGTTTTTT.

This chain joins TRBV15 and TRBJ2-7, with D hard to call. The V end was cut by 7 bases, the J end by 0 bases, with 13 bases between. Per germline, CDR1 LNHNV and CDR2 YYDKDF (reference sequence). The CDR3 sequence is 14 residues long. This chain's CDR3 is CATKRGGSSYEQYF. The DNA of the CDR3 is TGTGCCACCAAACGCGGTGGGTCCTCCTACGAGCAGTACTTC.

J is TRBJ2-7 and V is TRBV5-1; D gene uncertain. CDR3 length: 14 amino acids. V was shortened by 0 bases and J by 0 bases, with 7 bases between the two germline ends. CDR1 and CDR2 (germline): SGHRS, YFSETQ. The CDR3 protein is CASSLVAFSYEQYF. The CDR3, as DNA: TGCGCCAGCAGCTTGGTAGCCTTCTCCTACGAGCAGTACTTC.

The rearrangement uses TRBV10-3 and TRBJ2-3, with 8 bases lining up with TRBD2. CDR1 is ENHRY, CDR2 SYGVKD, per germline. This CDR3 comprises 17 residues. J lost 9 bases, V lost 0 bases, and 14 bases had no gene match. The CDR3, as DNA: TGTGCCATCAGTGAGTCTCTTGGCGGTGTAGCGGGGATGACGCAGTATTTT. The encoded protein is CAISESLGGVAGMTQYF.

The V and J genes are TRBV27 and TRBJ2-2, with 9 bases lining up with TRBD2. This CDR3 is 14 amino acids long. V shed 7 bases, J shed 1 base, and the junction held 1 base outside the gene matches. CDR1 and CDR2 (germline): MNHEY, SMNVEV (reference sequence). The CDR3 DNA sequence: TGTGCCAGCAAGACTAGCGGGAACACCGGGGAGCTGTTTTTT. Translation gives CASKTSGNTGELFF.

In its sample, this clone was seen a few times. The V gene is TRBV30, the J gene TRBJ1-1; unclear D gene. V was trimmed by 2 bases and J by 4 bases, leaving 11 bases between them. CDR1 GTSNPN and CDR2 SVGIG come from the germline V gene (reference sequence). The CDR3 consists of 13 residues. The CDR3, as DNA: TGTGCCTGGAGTCCACCTAGGTTCACTGAAGCTTTCTTT. As protein: CAWSPPRFTEAFF. The full variable domain, in which reference TRBV30 and TRBJ1-1 provide the parts outside the CDR3, is SQTIHQWPATLVQPVGSPLSLECTVEGTSNPNLYWYRQAAGRGLQLLFYSVGIGQISSEVPQNLSASRPQDRQFILSSKKLLLSDSGFYLCAWSPPRFTEAFFGQGTRLTVV.

The chain carries TRBV5-4 and TRBJ1-1, with D uncertain. CDR3 length equals 12 residues. Germline CDR1 SGHNT, CDR2 YYREEE (reference sequence). Trimming removed 2 bases at V and 4 bases at J, with 6 bases between. The CDR3 sequence: CASSFSGTEAFF. CDR3 nucleotides: TGTGCCAGCAGCTTCAGCGGCACTGAAGCTTTCTTT.

The rearrangement uses TRBV5-6 and TRBJ1-5, with D perhaps matching TRBD1 (5 bases). Germline CDR1 is SGHDT and CDR2 is YYEEEE. CDR3 length equals 14 residues. Trimming cost V 0 bases and J 3 bases, with 7 bases left between them. The CDR3 nucleotides read TGTGCCAGCAGCTTGGTAGGGGTCAATCAGCCCCAGCATTTT. Protein product: CASSLVGVNQPQHF.

The chain employs TRBV11-3 and TRBJ1-3, with D possibly TRBD1 on 6 matching bases. V was trimmed by 2 bases and J by 2 bases, leaving 13 bases between them. CDR1 and CDR2 (germline): SGHNT, YENEEA. The CDR3 has 16 amino acids. The CDR3 DNA reads TGTGCCAGCAGCTTAATGGGGGCAGTTCCTGGAAACACCATATATTTT. Encoded protein: CASSLMGAVPGNTIYF.

This clone was seen a handful of times. The chain combines TRBV19 with TRBJ2-1; 13 nucleotides line up with TRBD2. Germline-derived CDR1 and CDR2 are LNHDA and SQIVND (reference sequence). CDR3 size: 16 residues. The trim removed 3 bases at V and 4 bases at J, leaving 3 bases unmatched. This chain's CDR3 is CASSMGTSGTYNEQFF. CDR3 bases: TGTGCCAGTAGTATGGGGACTAGCGGGACTTACAATGAGCAGTTCTTC.

This chain links TRBV7-2 with TRBJ2-4; 8 positions agree with TRBD2. The germline gives CDR1 SGHTA, CDR2 FQGNSA. This CDR3 comprises 14 residues. The trim removed 7 bases at V and 9 bases at J, leaving 11 bases unmatched. CDR3 bases: TGTGCCAGCACTATTAGCGGGGCCTGGGGCATTCAGTACTTC. It translates to CASTISGAWGIQYF.